Listed below are T cell receptor beta chains from one sample, sequenced in a study of CXCR3-negative and CXCR3-positive naive CD8 T cells. TCRdb re-called the 5' RACE reads and shows each CDR3 protein once, DNA omitted. This table holds some 140,000 distinct CDR3 sequences. Sequencing used naive CXCR3+ CD8+ T cells from blood. Receptors were obtained from a human donor in good health. Some clones in this sample may be carry-over from other donors' samples. Each CDR3 is given with its conserved first and last residue.

CASSLELAGGQAQYF,TRBJ2-5,TRBV7-9
CASSLTGASYNEQFF,TRBJ2-1,TRBV27
CASSSGLAGGNEQFF,TRBJ2-1,TRBV7-8
CASYHGQSYQETQYF,TRBJ2-5,TRBV2
CASSLSVPIKTQYF,TRBJ2-5,TRBV28
CASSIGVGGLTDEQYF,TRBJ2-7,TRBV19
CASRRLQAPGAYEQYF,TRBJ2-7,TRBV23-1
CASAWAGGNNEQFF,TRBJ2-1,TRBV19
CSVTGSGNTIYF,TRBJ1-3,TRBV29-1
CASSQEEVVGTDTQYF,TRBJ2-3,TRBV3-1
CASSSAEASGAYEQYF,TRBJ2-7,TRBV5-1
CASSLWGPGETQYF,TRBJ2-5,TRBV28
CASSLTSGGIADTQYF,TRBJ2-3,TRBV7-2
CASSYQYTIPTSGIPTGANVLTF,TRBJ2-6,TRBV6-5
CASSTKRQGWNQPQHF,TRBJ1-5,TRBV19
CASSEGANYGYTF,TRBJ1-2,TRBV6-4
CASSVDTTNYGYTF,TRBJ1-2,TRBV13
CASSLAGSGQGQPQHF,TRBJ1-5,TRBV5-1
CASSQTGGNQPQHF,TRBJ1-5,TRBV4-3
CASSQDAGRISGELFF,TRBJ2-2,TRBV4-3
CASSLEPGNVGPISSLHF,TRBJ1-6,TRBV5-1
CAISESSAPNYGYTF,TRBJ1-2,TRBV10-3
CASSEGGIPSYGYTF,TRBJ1-2,TRBV19
CASSKLAELTYEQYF,TRBJ2-7,TRBV5-4
CSVTLEGSSSYNEQFF,TRBJ2-1,TRBV29-1
CASSLTGTYNEQFF,TRBJ2-1,TRBV7-8
CSVEDGGGGTQYF,TRBJ2-3,TRBV29-1
CASSVADTQPQHF,TRBJ1-5,TRBV9
CATSRESSSYEQYF,TRBJ2-7,TRBV15
CSARDRENEKLFF,TRBJ1-4,TRBV20-1
CASSRPYEQYF,TRBJ2-7,TRBV28
CASRLAQGSNEQFF,TRBJ2-1,TRBV4-1
CASSLGKYEQYF,TRBJ2-7,TRBV5-4
CATSPRQSFEQYF,TRBJ2-7,TRBV15
CASSLLGGVQETQYF,TRBJ2-5,TRBV12-3/TRBV12-4
CASSPGTGESNQPQHF,TRBJ1-5,TRBV18
CASSSYGGAYEQYF,TRBJ2-7,TRBV7-2
CASSLNPGLQGYSEAFF,TRBJ1-1,TRBV7-3
CSARTASSYEQYF,TRBJ2-7,TRBV29-1
CASSYRGGTYNEQFF,TRBJ2-1,TRBV7-6
CASSSTSTGEQYF,TRBJ2-7,TRBV12-3/TRBV12-4
CASSSSRVEAQETQYF,TRBJ2-5,TRBV7-9
CATSTISRGGYTF,TRBJ1-2,TRBV15
CASSSLQAANTGELFF,TRBJ2-2,TRBV7-9
CASGLSADTQYF,TRBJ2-3,TRBV28